This T cell receptor beta chain was recorded in a study of cytomegalovirus exposure and HLA in healthy donors. Study-wide results and limits: The authors judged a highly shared variant cluster likely a sequencing artifact. In a later analysis, TCR beta V- and J-gene trimming was associated with a missense DCLRE1C variant.

With respect to this clone: The antigen is not known.

The PCR employed 60 Vbeta primers together with 13 Jbeta primers. Using immunoSEQ multiplex PCR, the repertoire was profiled, and TCRdb retains in-frame clones only, with some absent. The data contain 89,000 or so clones, just under 85% of them singletons. V shed 6 bases and J shed 0 bases, with 12 bases lying between them. CDR3 length equals 15 residues. Looked up from germline, CDR1 is MDHEN and CDR2 is SYDVKM. Sample: PBMCs. The V gene is TRBV28, the J gene TRBJ1-5; no definite D call. The source is a woman in her late teens or twenties in good health and CMV-seropositive. CDR3 protein: CASRMAGNSNQPQHF. The CDR3 DNA sequence: TGTGCCAGCAGAATGGCAGGTAATAGCAATCAGCCCCAGCATTTT.